This TCR beta chain was recorded in a study of Graves' ophthalmopathy and Graves' hyperthyroidism. There are 13 residues in the CDR3. Germline CDR1 SGHTA, CDR2 FQGNSA. Trimming shortened V by 6 bases and J by 6 bases, and 15 bases separated the two germline ends. With respect to this clonotype: Its specificity is unknown.

Scientists amplified the TCR beta CDR3 regions from RNA transcripts. First-round RT-PCR relied on HTBI primers, and a second-round multiplex PCR came next. Each CDR3 protein is one row after TCRdb ran MiXCR on the multiplex PCR reads. The sample has approximately 210,000 distinct CDR3 sequences; roughly 27% are singletons. Whole-study results and caveats: Stable hyperthyroidism and ophthalmopathy were told apart by a 13-signature model, which achieved less than 90% sensitivity and roughly 76% specificity.

This receptor was obtained from a man aged 50 to 59 with Graves' ophthalmopathy. The rearrangement uses TRBV7-2 and TRBJ2-7, with D tentatively TRBD1 (5 bases). The sample was peripheral blood. The CDR3 region is CASSRSARGEQYF. The CDR3 DNA reads TGTGCCAGCAGTCGAAGCGCTAGGGGCGAGCAGTACTTC.